What follows are 20 T cell receptor beta chains derived from one specimen sequenced in a study of blood T cell repertoires in COVID-19. Repertoires were generated with immunoSEQ multiplex PCR, while TCRdb's copy carries only in-frame clones and drops some. There are roughly 99,000 clones in the sample; approximately 88% occur only once, and under 7% lies in the top ten. What was sequenced was peripheral blood. Receptors originate from a man aged 50 to 59 with active or convalescent COVID-19.

The chain is built from TRBV7-8 and TRBJ2-7; the D gene is possibly TRBD2 (6 bases). The germline V gene encodes CDR1 SGHVS and CDR2 FQNEAQ. V lost 5 bases, J lost 6 bases, and 11 bases lay in between. This CDR3 is 12 amino acids long. In nucleotides, the CDR3 is TGTGCCAGCAGCGAGACTAGATCCGAGCAGTACTTC. Translation gives CASSETRSEQYF.

The V and J genes are TRBV21-1 and TRBJ2-7; the DNA was not compared with TRBD2, the D call given in the table. TRBV21-1 is a pseudogene segment. CDR3 length: 17 residues. CDR3 in amino acids: CASSKEAGLVGRREQYF. For the CDR3, the DNA is TGTGCCAGCAGCAAAGAAGCAGGCTTGGTGGGGAGGCGGGAGCAGTACTTC.

CDR3 amino acids: CASSLLPADTDTQYF. CDR3 nucleotide sequence: TGCGCCAGCAGCCTCCTGCCGGCGGACACAGATACGCAGTATTTT. This sequence joins TRBV5-1 and TRBJ2-3; no definite D call. The V and J ends lost 4 bases and 2 bases respectively, with 14 bases between them. CDR1 and CDR2 from the germline V gene are SGHRS and YFSETQ. The CDR3 is made up of 15 amino acids.

About this clone: Mismatch with germline at one junction end may stem from a read error. The rearrangement uses TRBV19 and TRBJ2-7; 8 nucleotides agree with TRBD1. CDR1 is LNHDA, CDR2 SQIVND, per germline (reference sequence). The CDR3 runs 15 residues. The CDR3, as DNA: TGTGCCAGTAGTACATCAATTACATGGACAGGGAAACAGCACTTC. It translates to CASSTSITWTGKQHF.

The V gene is TRBV5-5, the J gene TRBJ1-5; maybe TRBD1 (5 bases). CDR1 is SGHKS and CDR2 is YYEKEE in the germline V gene (reference sequence). The germline V and J ends were trimmed by 3 bases and 7 bases, with 14 bases remaining between them. There are 14 residues in the CDR3. The CDR3 region is CASSSGLGYQPQHF. DNA of the CDR3: TGTGCCAGCAGCTCGGGACTTGGATACCAGCCCCAGCATTTT.

CDR3: CASSLRQGNTGELFF. The DNA for the CDR3 is TGTGCCAGCAGCTTACGGCAGGGTAACACCGGGGAGCTGTTTTTT. The chain links TRBV7-2 to TRBJ2-2, with TRBD1 as a possible D gene (5 bases). Germline-derived CDR1 and CDR2 are SGHTA and FQGNSA. V gave up 2 bases and J gave up 2 bases, with 9 bases separating them. This CDR3 is built from 15 residues.

This clone was seen just once. The chain employs TRBV10-3 and TRBJ1-4; TRBD1 matches 10 bases. Trimming took 10 bases from V and 6 from J; bases not matched to a gene: 5. The CDR3 has 13 residues. CDR1 is ENHRY and CDR2 is SYGVKD in the germline V gene. The CDR3, as DNA: TGTGCCACCGCCGGGACAGGGGATGAAAAACTGTTTTTT. Translation gives CATAGTGDEKLFF.

This clone was recorded once. The chain uses TRBV18 and TRBJ2-1, with 9 bases that match TRBD2. Germline assignment: CDR1 KGHSH and CDR2 LQKENI. The CDR3 totals 15 residues. Losses at the gene ends were 2 bases for V and 6 bases for J; bases not matched to a gene: 5. The CDR3 nucleotides are TGTGCCAGCTCACCAGTGGCGGGAGGGCGCAATGAGCAGTTCTTC. As protein: CASSPVAGGRNEQFF.

This chain joins TRBV19 and TRBJ1-2; TRBD1 is a possible D gene (6 bases). Looked up from germline, CDR1 is LNHDA and CDR2 is SQIVND (reference sequence). V dropped 5 bases and J dropped 6 bases, with 13 bases sitting between them. The CDR3 consists of 13 residues. This CDR3 reads CASSPDRIHGYTF. The DNA of the CDR3 is TGTGCCAGTAGTCCCGACAGGATACATGGCTACACCTTC. The full variable domain, in which reference TRBV19 and TRBJ1-2 provide the parts outside the CDR3, is DGGITQSPKYLFRKEGQNVTLSCEQNLNHDAMYWYRQDPGQGLRLIYYSQIVNDFQKGDIAEGYSVSREKKESFPLTVTSAQKNPTAFYLCASSPDRIHGYTFGSGTRLTVV.

The CDR3 sequence is CACGTSGSLRTDTQYF. The CDR3 DNA reads as TGTGCCTGCGGGACTAGCGGGAGCTTGAGGACAGATACGCAGTATTTT. The rearrangement uses TRBV30 and TRBJ2-3; 14 nucleotides match TRBD2. The V and J ends lost 6 bases and 3 bases, in that order; junction bases with no gene match: 8. Germline CDR1 GTSNPN, CDR2 SVGIG (reference sequence). This CDR3 contains 16 residues.

The chain is built from TRBV28 and TRBJ1-2; weak D call: TRBD1 (5 bases). The CDR3 totals 13 residues. CDR1 is MDHEN, CDR2 SYDVKM, per germline. V dropped 7 bases and J dropped 8 bases, with 17 bases sitting between them. CDR3: CASKTRDREGYTF. The CDR3 DNA is TGTGCCAGCAAGACCAGGGATAGAGAAGGCTACACCTTC.

This sequence joins TRBV28 and TRBJ1-5; no reliable D call. CDR3 length equals 12 residues. Germline V gene lookup returns CDR1 MDHEN and CDR2 SYDVKM. Between the trimmed V and J ends, which lost 7 bases and 1 base, there was a span of 5 bases. The CDR3 reads CASISSNQPQHF. In nucleotides, the CDR3 is TGTGCCAGCATTTCGAGCAATCAGCCCCAGCATTTT.

The CDR3, as DNA: TGTGCCAGCAGTACAAATACCCAGGGAAATCAGCCCCAGCATTTT. Protein sequence: CASSTNTQGNQPQHF. The chain couples TRBV6-5 to TRBJ1-5, with D possibly TRBD1 on 5 matching bases. Germline V gene lookup returns CDR1 MNHEY and CDR2 SVGAGI. This CDR3 spans 15 amino acids. The germline V and J ends were trimmed by 5 bases and 4 bases, with 15 bases remaining between them.

The gene calls are TRBV6-5 and TRBJ2-2; 11 bases fit TRBD2. Germline loops: CDR1 MNHEY, CDR2 SVGAGI. The CDR3 totals 15 residues. After removal of 5 bases from V and 9 bases from J, the junction contained 8 bases not matched to a gene. The CDR3 reads CASSNVAGGVWELFF. The CDR3 nucleotides are TGTGCCAGCAGTAATGTAGCGGGAGGGGTCTGGGAGCTGTTTTTT.

This clone is medium-sized by share. Other DNA variants within this sample encode the same CDR3. This sequence joins TRBV24-1 and TRBJ2-1; TRBD2 agrees at 8 bases. CDR3 length: 14 residues. The junction had 6 bases not matched to a gene; V was cut back by 5 bases and J by 7 bases. Germline values: CDR1 KGHDR, CDR2 SFDVKD. In DNA, the CDR3 is TGTGCCACCAGTGGAAGCGGGAGCGGTAATGAGCAGTTCTTC. Its protein is CATSGSGSGNEQFF.

V is TRBV30 and J is TRBJ1-6; a possible D gene is TRBD1 (5 bases). In germline, CDR1 is GTSNPN, CDR2 SVGIG (reference sequence). The V end lost 0 bases, the J end lost 9 bases, and 21 bases lay between the germline ends. The CDR3 length is 17 residues. The CDR3 protein is CAWSVFLGARDGSPLHF. Here the CDR3 DNA reads TGTGCCTGGAGTGTATTCCTAGGCGCCAGGGATGGTTCACCCCTCCACTTT.

The chain combines TRBV15 with TRBJ1-5; D not resolved. Per germline, CDR1 LNHNV and CDR2 YYDKDF (reference sequence). Trimming pared 0 bases from V and 6 bases from J, leaving 9 bases between. There are 14 residues in the CDR3. The CDR3 DNA reads TGTGCCACCAGCAGAGACCCGACGGGTCAGCCCCAGCATTTT. Translating it yields CATSRDPTGQPQHF.

The gene calls are TRBV9 and TRBJ1-2; possibly TRBD1 for D (5 bases). This CDR3 has 13 residues. Trimming removed 0 bases from V and 6 bases from J, with 9 bases in between. Germline V lookup: CDR1 SGDLS, CDR2 YYNGEE. The CDR3 coding sequence is TGTGCCAGCAGCGTAGGTAGCAGGGATGGCTACACCTTC. Translation: CASSVGSRDGYTF.

This sequence joins TRBV24-1 and TRBJ2-2; TRBD2 is a possible D gene (6 bases). The V and J ends lost 3 bases and 5 bases respectively, with 15 bases between them. The V gene's germline CDR1 is KGHDR and CDR2 SFDVKD. The CDR3 totals 16 residues. CDR3 sequence (DNA): TGTGCCACCAGTGATAGACTAGATCCCCCAACCGGGGAGCTGTTTTTT. It translates to CATSDRLDPPTGELFF.

The V gene is TRBV9, the J gene TRBJ2-3; 7 nucleotides align to TRBD2. Trimming removed 2 bases from V and 3 bases from J; junction bases left unmatched: 9. CDR3 length equals 16 residues. Germline V lookup: CDR1 SGDLS, CDR2 YYNGEE. CDR3 nucleotide sequence: TGTGCCAGCAGCGTGAGTGGGCGGGAGAGGACAGATACGCAGTATTTT. Translating it yields CASSVSGRERTDTQYF.